Listed below are T cell receptor beta chains from one sample, sequenced in a study of PD-1 blockade in classical Hodgkin lymphoma. Produced via immunoSEQ multiplex PCR; TCRdb's table is partial and in-frame only. Among 25,000 to 35,000 clones listed, 65% to 90% were seen once. The material sequenced was CD4+ T cells from blood, taken at baseline. The receptor source for this set is a human donor with classical Hodgkin lymphoma. Both conserved end residues are part of each CDR3. A D gene is named only where the DNA matches it firmly. Expanded clones are given a class, and other clones once, few, many or no size at all.

TRBV2	TRBJ2-7	.	.	TGTGCCAGCAGTTCAACCGGTGGACGGATCCTTACCGTGCAGTACTTC	CASSSTGGRILTVQYF
TRBV7-2	TRBJ1-1	.	.	TGTGCCAGCAGCTTTTGGGGGGAGAGCACTGAGGCTTTCTTT	CASSFWGESTEAFF
TRBV5-5	TRBJ2-7	TRBD2	few	TGTGCCAGCAGCTCGGGACTAGCGGGCTCCTACGAGCAGTACTTC	CASSSGLAGSYEQYF
TRBV6-1	TRBJ1-3	TRBD1	.	TGTGCCAGCAGTGAAACGGGGACAGCTGGAAACACCATATATTTT	CASSETGTAGNTIYF
TRBV7-9	TRBJ2-7	.	.	TGTGCCAGCAGCCCGGGTCTCGGTGGCTCCTACGAGCAGTACTTC	CASSPGLGGSYEQYF
TRBV28	TRBJ2-3	TRBD2	.	TGTGCCAGCAGTTCGCCATTTCGACTAGCGGACACAGATACGCAGTATTTT	CASSSPFRLADTDTQYF
TRBV7-9	TRBJ2-1	.	.	TGTGCCAGCGGCCGGGATGAGCAGTTCTTC	CASGRDEQFF
TRBV27	TRBJ2-7	.	.	TGTGCCAGCAGTCGCAGCGTAAGCTCCTACGAGCAGTACTTC	CASSRSVSSYEQYF
TRBV6-1	TRBJ1-2	.	few	TGTGCCAGCAGTGAATATACAGGTCCTAACTATGGCTACACCTTC	CASSEYTGPNYGYTF
TRBV19	TRBJ2-3	.	.	TGTGCCAGTAGTATATCGGGAAGCACAGATACGCAGTATTTT	CASSISGSTDTQYF
TRBV6-6	TRBJ2-2	.	.	TGTGCCAGCAGTTTCGGGGGGCCTACGGCCACCGGGGAGCTGTTTTTT	CASSFGGPTATGELFF
TRBV28	TRBJ2-2	.	few	TGTGCCAGCAGTCCCCACAACACCGGGGAGCTGTTTTTT	CASSPHNTGELFF
TRBV7-2	TRBJ2-1	.	.	TGTGCCAGCAGCTTAACCCATAGCGGCTCCTACAATGAGCAGTTCTTC	CASSLTHSGSYNEQFF
TRBV19	TRBJ1-3	.	.	TGTGCCAGTAGCGATGTGCCGCCTGGAAACACCATATATTTT	CASSDVPPGNTIYF
TRBV30	TRBJ1-5	.	.	TGTGCCTGGAGCTCCGGGACACCATCTAGTAGGCCCCAGCATTTT	CAWSSGTPSSRPQHF
TRBV18	TRBJ1-5	.	.	TGTGCCAGCTCATTTGGACAGAATAGCAATCAGCCCCAGCATTTT	CASSFGQNSNQPQHF